Shown below are 31 T cell receptor beta chains from a single sample sequenced in a study of beta chain features in type 1 diabetes. As every portion of the isolated RNA was reverse transcribed, the sequencing read expressed TCRB transcripts. Generated by immunoSEQ multiplex PCR, the TCRdb table keeps only in-frame clones and is missing some. The table shows some 150,000 clones, with 9.2% occurring only once. The sequenced sample was central memory CD4+ T cells from blood. These receptors were obtained from a man in his late teens or twenties in good health.

This clone was detected a few times. The J gene is TRBJ2-3, the V gene TRBV2; D possibly corresponds to TRBD2 (5 bases). Germline V gives CDR1 SNHLY, CDR2 FYNNEI. V was cut by 7 bases and J by 4 bases, with 18 bases left in between. The CDR3 has 15 residues. In DNA, the CDR3 is TGTGCCAGCAAGGTCCAGTTTGGAGCGGCAGATACGCAGTATTTT. Its protein product is CASKVQFGAADTQYF.

Here the CDR3 reads CASSLRWRGNQPQHF. The CDR3 DNA follows: TGCGCCAGCAGCCTAAGGTGGCGGGGGAATCAGCCCCAGCATTTT. This chain links TRBV4-3 with TRBJ1-5, with D perhaps TRBD1 (5 bases). Germline lookup yields CDR1 LGHNA and CDR2 YSLEER. V gave up 4 bases and J gave up 4 bases, with 14 bases separating them. This CDR3 region has 15 residues.

The table lists this clone with a few counts. In the same sample, other DNA sequences code for this CDR3. V usage is TRBV7-2 and J usage is TRBJ2-2, with D possibly matching TRBD2 (5 bases). CDR3 size: 14 residues. In germline, CDR1 is SGHTA, CDR2 FQGNSA. Trimming cost V 4 bases and J 3 bases, with 9 bases left between them. The CDR3: CASSSRTDTGELFF. For the CDR3, the DNA is TGTGCCAGCAGCTCGAGGACTGACACCGGGGAGCTGTTTTTT.

The chain carries TRBV29-1 and TRBJ1-6, with 7 positions matching TRBD1. Per germline, CDR1 SQVTM and CDR2 ANQGSEA. V lost 6 bases and J lost 2; bases outside the gene matches: 4. The CDR3 spans 14 residues. The CDR3 bases are TGCAGCGTAGGGGACAGTACCTATAATTCACCCCTCCACTTT. Its protein product is CSVGDSTYNSPLHF.

This chain uses TRBV7-6 with TRBJ2-5, with 9 bases aligning to TRBD1. Germline V gives CDR1 SGHVS, CDR2 FNYEAQ. With V trimmed by 2 bases and J by 4 bases, 5 bases remained unmatched. The length of the CDR3 is 15 residues. CDR3 region: CASSLNPGQGETQYF. CDR3 sequence (DNA): TGTGCCAGCAGCTTAAACCCGGGACAGGGAGAGACCCAGTACTTC.

This clone was picked up a small number of times. The J gene is TRBJ2-5, the V gene TRBV20-1; perhaps TRBD2 as D (6 bases). Trimming shortened V by 7 bases and J by 2 bases, and 8 bases separated the two germline ends. CDR1 DFQATT and CDR2 SNEGSKA come from the germline V gene (reference sequence). The CDR3 contains 11 residues. The CDR3 nucleotides are TGCAGTGTGGGAGGACAAGAGACCCAGTACTTC. Translated: CSVGGQETQYF.

The chain recombines TRBV7-9 with TRBJ1-6; a possible D gene is TRBD1 (5 bases). V lost 2 bases, J lost 0 bases, and 14 bases lay in between. Germline assignment: CDR1 SEHNR and CDR2 FQNEAQ (reference sequence). CDR3 size: 18 residues. CDR3 region: CASSLSGAAGSYNSPLHF. CDR3 nucleotides: TGTGCCAGCAGCTTATCTGGGGCAGCCGGCTCCTATAATTCACCCCTCCACTTT.

This clone was found a few times. Other DNA sequences from this sample encode an identical CDR3 as well. The chain joins TRBV7-2 to TRBJ2-5; 11 bases align to TRBD2. The CDR3 contains 16 residues. Germline-derived CDR1 and CDR2 are SGHTA and FQGNSA. Trimming cost V 5 bases and J 0 bases; bases outside gene matches: 5. The CDR3 here is CASSPGLAAYQETQYF. In DNA form, the CDR3 reads TGTGCCAGCAGCCCGGGACTAGCGGCGTACCAAGAGACCCAGTACTTC.

The chain couples TRBV5-1 to TRBJ1-1, with D tentatively TRBD1 (6 bases). V lost 4 bases to trimming and J lost 6 bases, with 16 bases between them. Germline V gene data show CDR1 as SGHRS and CDR2 as YFSETQ. The length of the CDR3 is 14 residues. CDR3 sequence reads: CASSTGFGGSEAFF. CDR3 bases: TGCGCCAGCAGCACCGGGTTTGGGGGCTCTGAAGCTTTCTTT.

The rearrangement joins TRBV7-2 to TRBJ2-7; D is possibly TRBD2 (6 bases). This CDR3 contains 14 residues. CDR1 is SGHTA and CDR2 is FQGNSA in the germline V gene. V was cut by 5 bases and J by 1 base, with 12 bases left in between. The CDR3 coding sequence is TGTGCCAGCAGCATCAGCGGGTTTTCCTACGAGCAGTACTTC. Amino acids: CASSISGFSYEQYF.

The rearrangement uses TRBV7-7 and TRBJ2-3; the D is unclear. The CDR3 spans 13 residues. V lost 1 base to trimming and J lost 2 bases, with 4 bases between them. Germline-derived CDR1 and CDR2 are SSHAT and FNYEAQ (reference sequence). CDR3 sequence reads: CASSLVYTDTQYF. CDR3 sequence (DNA): TGTGCCAGCAGCTTAGTTTACACAGATACGCAGTATTTT. The complete variable domain, with remaining parts taken from reference TRBV7-7 and TRBJ2-3, reads GAGVSQSPRYKVTKRGQDVTLRCDPISSHATLYWYQQALGQGPEFLTYFNYEAQPDKSGLPSDRFSAERPEGSISTLTIQRTEQRDSAMYRCASSLVYTDTQYFGPGTRLTVL.

This clone has just a few counts. The chain's CDR3 is CASSLGLAKETQYF. In DNA, the CDR3 is TGTGCCAGCAGCCTAGGACTAGCTAAAGAGACCCAGTACTTC. The chain joins TRBV7-2 to TRBJ2-5; 8 positions agree with TRBD2. V shed 5 bases, J shed 3 bases, and the junction held 5 bases outside the gene matches. CDR1 SGHTA and CDR2 FQGNSA come from the germline V gene. The CDR3 runs to 14 residues.

This clone was counted only a few times. The V call is TRBV7-2, the J call TRBJ1-2; TRBD1 matches at 10 bases. CDR1 SGHTA and CDR2 FQGNSA come from the germline V gene. This CDR3 region has 18 residues. V was pared by 7 bases and J by 2 bases, with 16 bases of the junction left unmatched. The DNA of the CDR3 is TGTGCCAGCATCGGACCGGGACAGGGGACTCTAACCAACTATGGCTACACCTTC. As protein: CASIGPGQGTLTNYGYTF.

The J gene is TRBJ2-2, the V gene TRBV9; 8 nucleotides agree with TRBD1. Germline CDR1 and CDR2: SGDLS and YYNGEE. CDR3 length: 14 amino acids. V lost 3 bases to trimming and J lost 7 bases; unmatched junction nucleotides: 5. DNA of the CDR3: TGTGCCAGCAGCGCCCAGGGGGCCATCGGGGAGCTGTTTTTT. Residues: CASSAQGAIGELFF.

This clone was observed a handful of times. The chain uses TRBV11-2 and TRBJ2-5, with 8 bases matching TRBD1. Germline loops: CDR1 SGHAT, CDR2 FQNNGV. The CDR3 sequence is 14 residues long. Trimming at V came to 6 bases and at J to 7 bases, leaving 10 bases not matched to a gene. For the CDR3, the DNA is TGTGCCAGCAGTTCCAGGGGGCAAGGTGTGACCCAGTACTTC. Translated, it gives CASSSRGQGVTQYF.

This clone was picked up many times. The V call is TRBV30, the J call TRBJ1-2; 10 nucleotides agree with TRBD1. Germline CDR1 reads GTSNPN; CDR2 reads SVGIG (reference sequence). After removal of 3 bases from V and 5 bases from J, the junction contained 15 bases not matched to a gene. The CDR3 spans 17 residues. The CDR3 is CAWRSGTGAPHIYGYTF. The CDR3 DNA follows: TGTGCCTGGAGGTCCGGGACAGGGGCTCCTCATATATATGGCTACACCTTC.

This clone has a handful of counts. The V call is TRBV28, the J call TRBJ2-5; 8 nucleotides agree with TRBD1. The end of the DNA fits TRBJ2-7 better, so the J call may be wrong. CDR1 and CDR2 from the germline V gene are MDHEN and SYDVKM. This CDR3 spans 12 amino acids. CDR3 DNA sequence: TGTGCCAGCAGGGGACAGGTATACGAGCAGTACTTC. Translated: CASRGQVYEQYF.

The gene calls are TRBV5-6 and TRBJ1-2; TRBD1 matches at 7 bases. The CDR3 has 14 amino acids. J was trimmed by 1 base and V by 4 bases; bases with no gene match: 4. CDR1 and CDR2 from the germline V gene are SGHDT and YYEEEE. CDR3 region: CASSVTGLNYGYTF. Here the CDR3 DNA reads TGTGCCAGCAGCGTGACAGGGCTTAACTATGGCTACACCTTC.

This chain joins TRBV5-4 and TRBJ2-7, with 7 bases aligning to TRBD2. Trimming cost V 0 bases and J 0 bases; bases outside gene matches: 6. Germline V lookup: CDR1 SGHNT, CDR2 YYREEE (reference sequence). The length of the CDR3 is 16 residues. The CDR3 sequence is CASSLGGGGPSYEQYF. In DNA, the CDR3 is TGTGCCAGCAGCTTGGGGGGCGGGGGACCCTCCTACGAGCAGTACTTC.

CDR3 sequence: CASSSPDFPGKLFF. In nucleotides, the CDR3 is TGTGCCAGCAGCTCCCCGGACTTTCCTGGAAAACTGTTTTTT. The V gene is TRBV11-2, the J gene TRBJ1-4; D is unresolved. This CDR3 spans 14 amino acids. V lost 4 bases and J lost 10, with 16 bases in between. CDR1 is SGHAT, CDR2 FQNNGV, per germline.

This clone was seen more than once but under ten times. J is TRBJ2-7 and V is TRBV2; 9 bases agree with TRBD1. The CDR3 consists of 15 residues. V gave up 5 bases and J gave up 3 bases; unmatched junction bases: 8. Looked up from germline, CDR1 is SNHLY and CDR2 is FYNNEI. The CDR3 here is CASSPPGQGGYEQYF. DNA for the CDR3: TGTGCCAGCAGTCCACCGGGACAGGGAGGCTACGAGCAGTACTTC.

V is TRBV7-2 and J is TRBJ2-1; 7 positions agree with TRBD1. With V trimmed by 3 bases and J by 8 bases, 10 bases remained unmatched. Germline V gene sequence: CDR1 SGHTA, CDR2 FQGNSA. The CDR3 runs to 15 residues. CDR3 protein: CASSFGAGGSYEQFF. The CDR3 nucleotides are TGTGCCAGCAGCTTTGGGGCAGGGGGAAGTTATGAGCAGTTCTTC. Filled out from reference TRBV7-2 and TRBJ2-1, the complete variable domain reads GAGVSQSPSNKVTEKGKDVELRCDPISGHTALYWYRQSLGQGLEFLIYFQGNSAPDKSGLPSDRFSAERTGGSVSTLTIQRTQQEDSAVYLCASSFGAGGSYEQFFGPGTRLTVL.

This clone was counted a few times. This sequence joins TRBV29-1 and TRBJ2-7, with a weak D call TRBD2 (6 bases). Germline V gene sequence: CDR1 SQVTM, CDR2 ANQGSEA. The CDR3 is 12 residues long. Trimming cost V 7 bases and J 0 bases, with 10 bases left between them. The CDR3, as DNA: TGCAGCGCCGGGGGTAACTCCTACGAGCAGTACTTC. This codes for CSAGGNSYEQYF.

V usage is TRBV18 and J usage is TRBJ1-3, with D perhaps matching TRBD1 (6 bases). The CDR3 has 13 amino acids. Deletions cut 8 bases from V and 0 bases from J, with 8 bases between. Per the germline V gene, CDR1 is KGHSH and CDR2 is LQKENI. The DNA for the CDR3 is TGTGCCAGCCGAGGGGGCTCTGGAAACACCATATATTTT. Amino acid sequence: CASRGGSGNTIYF.

This clone was counted only a few times. The V and J genes are TRBV5-6 and TRBJ2-1; 7 bases align to TRBD2. With 0 bases clipped from V and 8 bases from J, the junction kept 8 bases outside the gene matches. Germline V lookup: CDR1 SGHDT, CDR2 YYEEEE. This CDR3 region has 15 residues. The CDR3 protein is CASSLAKRGRDEQFF. The CDR3 coding sequence is TGTGCCAGCAGCTTGGCCAAACGGGGGAGGGATGAGCAGTTCTTC.

This clone was seen a few times. The sample carries other DNA sequences with the same CDR3. The chain recombines TRBV2 with TRBJ2-7, with 14 nucleotides matching TRBD2. The V gene's germline CDR1 is SNHLY and CDR2 FYNNEI. The CDR3 has 15 amino acids. V shed 4 bases and J 4 bases; nucleotides not matched to a gene: 3. The CDR3 DNA sequence: TGTGCCAGCAGTGCTGGGACTAGCGGGGGTTACGAGCAGTACTTC. It codes for CASSAGTSGGYEQYF.

This clone was recorded many times. This chain connects TRBV21-1 to TRBJ2-5; whether TRBD1, the table's D call, matches the DNA was not checked. TRBV21-1 is marked as a pseudogene. The CDR3 spans 14 residues. CDR3: CASSHPDRVETQYF. For the CDR3, the DNA is TGTGCCAGCAGCCACCCTGACAGGGTAGAGACCCAGTACTTC.

This clone occurred a few times. V is TRBV5-1 and J is TRBJ2-1; D possibly corresponds to TRBD2 (7 bases). V was pared by 0 bases and J by 7 bases, with 14 bases between. This CDR3 contains 15 residues. Germline V CDR1 and CDR2: SGHRS, YFSETQ. As DNA, the CDR3 is TGCGCCAGCAGCTTGGAAGTGAGGGGGGGAAATGAGCAGTTCTTC. Its translation is CASSLEVRGGNEQFF.

V is TRBV15 and J is TRBJ1-2; D is perhaps TRBD1 (6 bases). The CDR3 covers 15 residues. CDR1 LNHNV and CDR2 YYDKDF come from the germline V gene (reference sequence). V was shortened by 3 bases and J by 4 bases, with 15 bases between the two germline ends. The CDR3, as DNA: TGTGCCACCAGCAGCCGGGACAACGGCGGCTATGGCTACACCTTC. This sequence encodes CATSSRDNGGYGYTF.

This clone occurred a few times. V and J are TRBV7-2 and TRBJ2-4; D is unresolved. This CDR3 region has 14 residues. V was shortened by 5 bases and J by 7 bases, with 15 bases between the two germline ends. The germline CDR1 and CDR2 sequences are SGHTA and FQGNSA. The CDR3 coding sequence is TGTGCCAGCAGCCCCCGGTTCGACACGAACATTCAGTACTTC. Translation: CASSPRFDTNIQYF.

This clone came up a few times. This sequence joins TRBV7-8 and TRBJ2-6, with D maybe TRBD1 (6 bases). The CDR3 is 16 amino acids. Trimming removed 1 base from V and 2 bases from J, with 9 bases in between. Germline V gene sequence: CDR1 SGHVS, CDR2 FQNEAQ. CDR3 protein: CASSLDRVPGANVLTF. The DNA of the CDR3 is TGTGCCAGCAGCTTAGACAGGGTCCCTGGGGCCAACGTCCTGACTTTC.